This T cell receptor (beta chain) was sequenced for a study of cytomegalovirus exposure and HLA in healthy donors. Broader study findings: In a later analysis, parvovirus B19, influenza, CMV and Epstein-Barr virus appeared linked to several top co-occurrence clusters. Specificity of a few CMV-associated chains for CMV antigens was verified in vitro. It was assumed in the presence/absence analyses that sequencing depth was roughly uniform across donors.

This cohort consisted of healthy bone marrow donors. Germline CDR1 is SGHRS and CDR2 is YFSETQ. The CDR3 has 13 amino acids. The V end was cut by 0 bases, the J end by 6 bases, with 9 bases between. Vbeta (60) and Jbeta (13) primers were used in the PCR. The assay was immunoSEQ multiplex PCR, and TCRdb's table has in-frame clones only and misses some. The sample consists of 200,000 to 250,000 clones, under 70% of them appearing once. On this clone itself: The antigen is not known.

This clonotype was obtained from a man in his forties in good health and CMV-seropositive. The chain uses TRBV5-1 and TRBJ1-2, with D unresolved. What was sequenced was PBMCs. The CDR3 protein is CASSLATAHGYTF. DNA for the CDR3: TGCGCCAGCAGCTTGGCCACAGCCCATGGCTACACCTTC.